The 18 T cell receptor beta chains presented below share a single source sample, sequenced in a study of T cell changes during pregnancy in multiple sclerosis. Here immunoSEQ multiplex PCR was the method, and the copy in TCRdb shows in-frame clones only, minus some. The sample has some 59,000 clones, roughly 88% seen once. Source: peripheral blood, taken in the second trimester of pregnancy. The origin of the receptors is a female donor with multiple sclerosis, enrolled in a pregnancy study.

V gene TRBV6-6 combines with J gene TRBJ1-5; no reliable D call. Trimming stripped 6 bases from V and 3 bases from J, with 9 bases between. Per the germline V gene, CDR1 is MNHNY and CDR2 is SVGAGI (reference sequence). The CDR3 runs 13 residues. The CDR3 here is CASSPWPNQPQHF. The DNA for the CDR3 is TGTGCCAGCAGCCCGTGGCCCAATCAGCCCCAGCATTTT.

This clone was seen a single time. This chain links TRBV6-1 with TRBJ1-6; D is unresolved. Germline V gene sequence: CDR1 MNHNS, CDR2 SASEGT. There are 14 residues in the CDR3. Trimming stripped 0 bases from V and 7 bases from J, with 7 bases between. CDR3 nucleotides: TGTGCCAGCAGTGAAGCGCGGGCCAATTCACCCCTCCACTTT. This codes for CASSEARANSPLHF.

In this sample, this clone turned up once. This chain connects TRBV7-6 to TRBJ1-1; no definite D call. V lost 5 bases and J lost 4, with 14 bases in between. The CDR3 extends over 14 amino acids. Germline lookup yields CDR1 SGHVS and CDR2 FNYEAQ. The CDR3 DNA sequence: TGTGCCAGCAGCCTCCAATCTGGAGGCACTGAAGCTTTCTTT. The encoded protein is CASSLQSGGTEAFF.

The chain recombines TRBV5-5 with TRBJ2-5; 7 bases fit TRBD2. V lost 10 bases and J lost 3; bases outside the gene matches: 12. This CDR3 comprises 14 residues. Germline assignment: CDR1 SGHKS and CDR2 YYEKEE (reference sequence). The CDR3 is CAGSPGGWEETQYF. CDR3 coding DNA: TGTGCCGGTAGCCCGGGGGGATGGGAAGAGACCCAGTACTTC.

This rearrangement joins TRBV5-1 to TRBJ1-3; D is unresolved. Trimming stripped 4 bases from V and 2 bases from J, with 10 bases between. The CDR3 contains 14 residues. Germline loops: CDR1 SGHRS, CDR2 YFSETQ. CDR3 sequence reads: CASSRYEAGNTIYF. Written as DNA, the CDR3 is TGCGCCAGCAGCCGGTATGAGGCTGGAAACACCATATATTTT.

The genes are TRBV19 and TRBJ1-3, with 7 positions matching TRBD1. Germline lookup yields CDR1 LNHDA and CDR2 SQIVND (reference sequence). This CDR3 has 18 amino acids. Unmatched junction bases numbered 11, after V lost 3 bases and J lost 0 bases. The CDR3 region has the DNA TGTGCCAGTAGTATCCTCGACAGGGCTTATTCCTCTGGAAACACCATATATTTT. It encodes CASSILDRAYSSGNTIYF.

The V call is TRBV6-5, the J call TRBJ1-5, with D perhaps matching TRBD1 (5 bases). The V end lost 6 bases, the J end lost 2 bases, and 8 bases lay between the germline ends. CDR3 size: 13 residues. From germline, CDR1 is MNHEY and CDR2 SVGAGI. CDR3 loop: CASSPRGNQPQHF. In nucleotides, the CDR3 is TGTGCCAGCAGCCCCAGGGGCAATCAGCCCCAGCATTTT.

The V call is TRBV6-6, the J call TRBJ2-1; D call uncertain. The CDR3 totals 13 residues. With 2 bases removed from V and 3 bases from J, the gap between germline ends came to 5 bases. The germline gives CDR1 MNHNY, CDR2 SVGAGI (reference sequence). CDR3 in amino acids: CASSYPGYNEQFF. As DNA, the CDR3 is TGTGCCAGCAGTTACCCGGGCTACAATGAGCAGTTCTTC.

The sample holds one count of this clone. The V call is TRBV7-8, the J call TRBJ2-7; 10 positions match TRBD2. With 5 bases clipped from V and 1 base from J, the junction kept 11 bases outside the gene matches. CDR3 size: 17 residues. In germline, CDR1 is SGHVS, CDR2 FQNEAQ. The DNA for the CDR3 is TGTGCCAGCAGCCTATACAGCGGGGGGGCTTCGTCCTACGAGCAGTACTTC. This sequence encodes CASSLYSGGASSYEQYF.

V and J are TRBV5-6 and TRBJ1-2; 8 positions agree with TRBD1. With V trimmed by 4 bases and J by 8 bases, 4 bases remained unmatched. CDR3 length: 12 amino acids. Germline lookup yields CDR1 SGHDT and CDR2 YYEEEE. CDR3 loop: CASSPDREGYTF. DNA of the CDR3: TGTGCCAGCAGCCCGGACAGGGAGGGCTACACCTTC.

This clone was recorded only once. The genes are TRBV14 and TRBJ2-5; 7 nucleotides line up with TRBD2. With V trimmed by 0 bases and J by 10 bases, 8 bases remained unmatched. The CDR3 totals 14 residues. Germline lookup yields CDR1 SGHDN and CDR2 FVKESK. The CDR3 nucleotides read TGTGCCAGCAGCCAAGATTGGGGGGGTTTGGACCAGTACTTC. Translation gives CASSQDWGGLDQYF.

This clone was observed once. CDR3 residues: CASSIEGRQGIDNEQFF. CDR3 sequence (DNA): TGTGCCAGTAGTATAGAAGGGAGACAGGGAATCGACAATGAGCAGTTCTTC. The genes are TRBV19 and TRBJ2-1; 7 positions agree with TRBD1. Germline trimming cut 0 bases from V and 5 bases from J; bases unmatched to any gene: 10. The V gene's germline CDR1 is LNHDA and CDR2 SQIVND (reference sequence). The CDR3 is made up of 17 amino acids.

The J gene is TRBJ1-2, the V gene TRBV7-2; tentative D call: TRBD1 (5 bases). The ends were cut back, 4 bases at V and 5 bases at J, with 20 bases in the middle. The V gene's germline CDR1 is SGHTA and CDR2 FQGNSA. This CDR3 contains 16 residues. The CDR3 spells CASSSYAGGERYGYTF. The CDR3 nucleotides read TGTGCCAGCAGCTCCTACGCCGGAGGGGAACGGTATGGCTACACCTTC.

V is TRBV5-1 and J is TRBJ1-1; the D gene is possibly TRBD1 (6 bases). The CDR3 is 14 amino acids. CDR1 is SGHRS and CDR2 is YFSETQ in the germline V gene. V lost 4 bases, J lost 5 bases, and 15 bases lay in between. The CDR3 region has the DNA TGCGCCAGCAGCCCGTTTGAACAGGGAACTGAAGCTTTCTTT. It yields the protein CASSPFEQGTEAFF.

The chain recombines TRBV5-4 with TRBJ2-3; TRBD2 is a possible D gene (5 bases). The CDR3 length is 14 residues. V gave up 6 bases and J gave up 1 base, with 12 bases separating them. The germline gives CDR1 SGHNT, CDR2 YYREEE (reference sequence). The CDR3 DNA reads TGTGCCAGCACCCTGAGGGAGCGCACAGATACGCAGTATTTT. This encodes CASTLRERTDTQYF.

The chain couples TRBV19 to TRBJ1-1; perhaps TRBD1 as D (6 bases). Trimming left V 6 bases short and J 1 base short, with 18 bases between. The CDR3 is 16 residues long. Germline V gene data show CDR1 as LNHDA and CDR2 as SQIVND (reference sequence). The CDR3 DNA reads TGTGCCAGTAGCAAGAACGCTTTACAGGGGAACACTGAAGCTTTCTTT. Translation: CASSKNALQGNTEAFF.

The count of this clone is one. This chain links TRBV9 with TRBJ1-1; TRBD1 might be the D (5 bases). The germline V gene has CDR1 SGDLS and CDR2 YYNGEE. The CDR3 runs 15 residues. V was pared by 3 bases and J by 0 bases, with 12 bases between. CDR3 sequence (DNA): TGTGCCAGCAGCGCCGACGGGGGTCTGAACACTGAAGCTTTCTTT. This gives the protein CASSADGGLNTEAFF.

J is TRBJ2-7 and V is TRBV30, with 9 bases fitting TRBD1. CDR1 GTSNPN and CDR2 SVGIG come from the germline V gene (reference sequence). The CDR3 loop spans 13 amino acids. Losses at the gene ends were 1 base for V and 9 bases for J; bases not matched to a gene: 7. CDR3: CAWSDRQGGVQYF. Written as DNA, the CDR3 is TGTGCCTGGAGTGATCGACAGGGGGGTGTGCAGTACTTC. Complete variable domain (other parts from reference TRBV30 and TRBJ2-7): SQTIHQWPATLVQPVGSPLSLECTVEGTSNPNLYWYRQAAGRGLQLLFYSVGIGQISSEVPQNLSASRPQDRQFILSSKKLLLSDSGFYLCAWSDRQGGVQYFGPGTRLTVT.